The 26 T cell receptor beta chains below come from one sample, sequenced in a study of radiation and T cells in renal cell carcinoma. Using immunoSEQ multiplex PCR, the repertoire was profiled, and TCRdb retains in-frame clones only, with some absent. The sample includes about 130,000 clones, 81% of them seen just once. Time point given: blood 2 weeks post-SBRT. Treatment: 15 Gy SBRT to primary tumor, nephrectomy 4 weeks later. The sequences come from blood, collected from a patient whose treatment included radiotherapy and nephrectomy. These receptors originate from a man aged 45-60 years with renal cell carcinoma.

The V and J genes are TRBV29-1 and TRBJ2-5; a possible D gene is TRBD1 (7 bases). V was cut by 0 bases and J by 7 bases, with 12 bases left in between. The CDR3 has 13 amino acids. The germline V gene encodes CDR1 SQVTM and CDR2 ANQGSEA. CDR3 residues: CSVEDVQGGTQYF. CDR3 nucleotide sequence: TGCAGCGTTGAAGACGTGCAGGGGGGGACCCAGTACTTC.

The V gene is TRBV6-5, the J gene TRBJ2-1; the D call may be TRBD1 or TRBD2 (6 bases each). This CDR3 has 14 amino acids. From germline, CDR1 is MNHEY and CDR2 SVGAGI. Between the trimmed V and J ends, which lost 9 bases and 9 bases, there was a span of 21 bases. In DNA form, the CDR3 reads TGTGCCAGAGGGGGGACAAGGGTTTGGGGTGAGCAGTTCTTC. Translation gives CARGGTRVWGEQFF.

CDR3 residues: CASSTGLAIEQFF. In nucleotides, the CDR3 is TGCGCCAGCAGCACGGGACTAGCAATTGAGCAGTTCTTC. The chain uses TRBV5-1 and TRBJ2-1, with 9 bases identical to TRBD2. Germline V gene lookup returns CDR1 SGHRS and CDR2 YFSETQ. The CDR3 runs to 13 residues. V dropped 4 bases and J dropped 9; count of bases not matched to a gene: 5.

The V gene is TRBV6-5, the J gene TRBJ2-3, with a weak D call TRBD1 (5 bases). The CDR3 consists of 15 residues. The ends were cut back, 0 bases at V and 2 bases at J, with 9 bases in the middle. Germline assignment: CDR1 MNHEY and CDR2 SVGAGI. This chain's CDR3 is CASSYSGVTTDTQYF. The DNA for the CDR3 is TGTGCCAGCAGTTACTCAGGGGTCACCACAGATACGCAGTATTTT.

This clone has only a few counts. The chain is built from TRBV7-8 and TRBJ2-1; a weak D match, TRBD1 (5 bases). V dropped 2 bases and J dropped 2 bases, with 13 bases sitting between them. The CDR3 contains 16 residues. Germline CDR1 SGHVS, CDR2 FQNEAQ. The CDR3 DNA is TGTGCCAGCAGCTTATTTCAGGGTATCACCTACAATGAGCAGTTCTTC. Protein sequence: CASSLFQGITYNEQFF.

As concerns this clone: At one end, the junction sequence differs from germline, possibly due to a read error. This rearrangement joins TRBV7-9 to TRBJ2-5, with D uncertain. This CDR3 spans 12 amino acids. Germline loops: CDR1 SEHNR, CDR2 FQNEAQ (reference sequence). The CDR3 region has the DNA TGTGCCAGCAGCCACGAGGACGGAGATTTTCACTTC. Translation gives CASSHEDGDFHF.

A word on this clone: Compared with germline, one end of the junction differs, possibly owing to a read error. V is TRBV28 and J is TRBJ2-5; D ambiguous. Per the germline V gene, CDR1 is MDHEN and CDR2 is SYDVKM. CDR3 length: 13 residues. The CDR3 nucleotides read TGTGCCAGCAGTTATCCCCACCAGGAGACCCAGTACTTC. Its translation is CASSYPHQETQYF.

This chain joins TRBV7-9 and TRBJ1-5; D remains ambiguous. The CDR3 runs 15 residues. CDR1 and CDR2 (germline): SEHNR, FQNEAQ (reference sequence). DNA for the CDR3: TGTTGTGTGGGTCTCGTGGGCAGTGCGTCTCAGCCCCAGCATTTT. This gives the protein CCVGLVGSASQPQHF.

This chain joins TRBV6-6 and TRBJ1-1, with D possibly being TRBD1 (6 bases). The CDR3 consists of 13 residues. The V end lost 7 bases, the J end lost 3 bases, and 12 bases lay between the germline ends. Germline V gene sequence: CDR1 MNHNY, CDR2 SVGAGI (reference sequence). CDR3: CASIGRGDTEAFF. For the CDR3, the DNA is TGTGCCAGCATCGGAAGGGGGGACACTGAAGCTTTCTTT.

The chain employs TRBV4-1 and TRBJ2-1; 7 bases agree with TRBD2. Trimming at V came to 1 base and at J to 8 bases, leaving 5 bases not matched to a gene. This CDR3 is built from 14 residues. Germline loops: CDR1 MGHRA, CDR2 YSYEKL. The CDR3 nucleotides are TGCGCCAGCAGCCAAGGAGCTAGCGGCCATGAGCAGTTCTTC. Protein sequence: CASSQGASGHEQFF.

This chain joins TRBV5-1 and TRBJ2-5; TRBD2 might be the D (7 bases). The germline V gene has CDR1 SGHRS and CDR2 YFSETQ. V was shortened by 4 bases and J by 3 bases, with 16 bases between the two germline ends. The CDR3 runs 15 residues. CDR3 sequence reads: CASSLVGGREETQYF. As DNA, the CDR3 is TGCGCCAGCAGCCTTGTCGGGGGGCGGGAAGAGACCCAGTACTTC.

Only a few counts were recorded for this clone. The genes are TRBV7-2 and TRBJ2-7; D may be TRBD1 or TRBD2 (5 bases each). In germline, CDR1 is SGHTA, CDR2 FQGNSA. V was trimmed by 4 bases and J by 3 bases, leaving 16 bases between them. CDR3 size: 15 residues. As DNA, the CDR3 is TGTGCCAGCAGCTGGGGCGGAGGTTCGATCTACGAGCAGTACTTC. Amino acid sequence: CASSWGGGSIYEQYF.

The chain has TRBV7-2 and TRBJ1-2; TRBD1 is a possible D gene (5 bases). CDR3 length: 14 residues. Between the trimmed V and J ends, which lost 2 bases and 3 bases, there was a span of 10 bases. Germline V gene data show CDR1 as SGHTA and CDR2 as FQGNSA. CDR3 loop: CASSLYSTDYGYTF. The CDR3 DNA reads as TGTGCCAGCAGCTTATATTCGACAGACTATGGCTACACCTTC.

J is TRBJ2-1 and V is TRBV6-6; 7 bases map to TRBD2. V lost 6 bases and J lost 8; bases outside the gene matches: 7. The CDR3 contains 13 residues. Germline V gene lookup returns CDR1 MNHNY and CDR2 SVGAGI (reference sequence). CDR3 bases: TGTGCCAGCAGCCCGAGACTAGCCTATGAGCAGTTCTTC. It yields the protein CASSPRLAYEQFF.

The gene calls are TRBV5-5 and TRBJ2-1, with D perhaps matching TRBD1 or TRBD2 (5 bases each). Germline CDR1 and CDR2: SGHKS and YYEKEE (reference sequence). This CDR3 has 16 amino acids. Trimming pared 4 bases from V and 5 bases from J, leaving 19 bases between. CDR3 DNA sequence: TGTGCCAGCAGCCAAGGGGAGAGGGAGAGCCACAATGAGCAGTTCTTC. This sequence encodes CASSQGERESHNEQFF. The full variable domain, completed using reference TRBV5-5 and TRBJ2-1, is DAGVTQSPTHLIKTRGQQVTLRCSPISGHKSVSWYQQVLGQGPQFIFQYYEKEERGRGNFPDRFSARQFPNYSSELNVNALLLGDSALYLCASSQGERESHNEQFFGPGTRLTVL.

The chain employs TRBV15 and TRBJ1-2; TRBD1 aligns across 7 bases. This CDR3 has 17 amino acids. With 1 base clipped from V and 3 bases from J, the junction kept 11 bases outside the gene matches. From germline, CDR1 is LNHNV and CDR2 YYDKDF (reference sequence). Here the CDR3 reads CATSRVEGTEGDYGYTF. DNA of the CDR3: TGTGCCACCAGCAGAGTAGAGGGGACAGAGGGCGACTATGGCTACACCTTC.

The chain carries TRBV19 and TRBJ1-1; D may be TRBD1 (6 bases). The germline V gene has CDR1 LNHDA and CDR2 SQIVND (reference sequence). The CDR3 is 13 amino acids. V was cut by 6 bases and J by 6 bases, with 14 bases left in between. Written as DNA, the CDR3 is TGTGCCAGTAGACGGGCCGGGGGCGCTGAAGCTTTCTTT. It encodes CASRRAGGAEAFF.

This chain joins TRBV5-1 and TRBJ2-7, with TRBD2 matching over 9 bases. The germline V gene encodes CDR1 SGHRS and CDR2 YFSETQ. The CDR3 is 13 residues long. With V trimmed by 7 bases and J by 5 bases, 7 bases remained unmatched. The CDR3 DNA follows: TGCGCCAGCCAATTAGAGCGGGAGGACGAGCAGTACTTC. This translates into CASQLEREDEQYF.

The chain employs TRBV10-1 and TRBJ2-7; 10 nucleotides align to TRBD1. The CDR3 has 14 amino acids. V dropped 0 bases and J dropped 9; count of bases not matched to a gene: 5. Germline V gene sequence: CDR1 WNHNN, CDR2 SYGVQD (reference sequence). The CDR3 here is CASSESDRGGSQYF. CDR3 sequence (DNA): TGCGCCAGCAGTGAGTCGGACAGGGGGGGATCGCAGTACTTC.

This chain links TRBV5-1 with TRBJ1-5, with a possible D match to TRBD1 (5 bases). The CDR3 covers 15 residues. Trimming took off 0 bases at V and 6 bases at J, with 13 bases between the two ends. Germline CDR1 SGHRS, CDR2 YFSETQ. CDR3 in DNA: TGCGCCAGCAGCTTGGAGGGGAACTCCGGTCAGCCCCAGCATTTT. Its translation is CASSLEGNSGQPQHF.

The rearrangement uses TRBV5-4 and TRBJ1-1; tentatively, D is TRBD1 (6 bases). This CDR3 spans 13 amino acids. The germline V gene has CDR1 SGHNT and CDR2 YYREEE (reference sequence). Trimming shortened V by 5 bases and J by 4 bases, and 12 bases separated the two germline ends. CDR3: CASRGGQGTEAFF. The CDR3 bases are TGTGCCAGCAGAGGGGGGCAGGGCACTGAAGCTTTCTTT.

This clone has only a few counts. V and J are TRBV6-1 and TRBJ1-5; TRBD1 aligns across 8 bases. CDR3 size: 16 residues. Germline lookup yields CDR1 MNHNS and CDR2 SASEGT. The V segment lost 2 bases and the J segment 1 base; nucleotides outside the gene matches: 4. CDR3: CASSEQGAWSNQPQHF. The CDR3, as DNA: TGTGCCAGCAGTGAACAGGGGGCGTGGAGCAATCAGCCCCAGCATTTT.

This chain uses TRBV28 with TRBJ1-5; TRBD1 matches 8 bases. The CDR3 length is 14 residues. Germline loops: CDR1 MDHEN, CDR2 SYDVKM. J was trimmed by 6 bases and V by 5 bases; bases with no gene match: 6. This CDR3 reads CASSAGQEGQPQHF. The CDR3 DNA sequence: TGTGCCAGCAGTGCGGGACAGGAGGGTCAGCCCCAGCATTTT. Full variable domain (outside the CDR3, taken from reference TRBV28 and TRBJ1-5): DVKVTQSSRYLVKRTGEKVFLECVQDMDHENMFWYRQDPGLGLRLIYFSYDVKMKEKGDIPEGYSVSREKKERFSLILESASTNQTSMYLCASSAGQEGQPQHFGDGTRLSIL.

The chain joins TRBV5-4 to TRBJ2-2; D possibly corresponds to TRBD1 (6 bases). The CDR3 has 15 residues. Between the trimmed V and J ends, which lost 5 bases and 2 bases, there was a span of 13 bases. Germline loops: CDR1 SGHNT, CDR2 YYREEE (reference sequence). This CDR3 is CASRETGANTGELFF. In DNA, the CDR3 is TGTGCCAGCAGGGAGACAGGCGCAAACACCGGGGAGCTGTTTTTT. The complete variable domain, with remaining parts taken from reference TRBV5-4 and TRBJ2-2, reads ETGVTQSPTHLIKTRGQQVTLRCSSQSGHNTVSWYQQALGQGPQFIFQYYREEENGRGNFPPRFSGLQFPNYSSELNVNALELDDSALYLCASRETGANTGELFFGEGSRLTVL.

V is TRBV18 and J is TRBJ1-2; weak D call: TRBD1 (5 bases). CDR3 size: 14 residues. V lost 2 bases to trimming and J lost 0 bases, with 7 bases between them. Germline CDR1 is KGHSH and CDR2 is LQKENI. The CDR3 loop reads CASSPAGTNYGYTF. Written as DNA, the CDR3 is TGTGCCAGCTCACCAGCAGGGACTAACTATGGCTACACCTTC.

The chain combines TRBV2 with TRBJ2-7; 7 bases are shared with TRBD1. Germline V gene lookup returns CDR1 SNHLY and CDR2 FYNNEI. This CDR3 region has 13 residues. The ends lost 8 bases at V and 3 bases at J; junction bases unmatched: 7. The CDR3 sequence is CASEDRLNYEQYF. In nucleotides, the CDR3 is TGTGCCAGCGAGGACAGGCTGAACTACGAGCAGTACTTC.